Listed below are T cell receptor beta chains from one sample, sequenced in a study of blood T cell repertoires in COVID-19. Using immunoSEQ multiplex PCR, the repertoire was profiled, and TCRdb retains in-frame clones only, with some absent. The table has tens of thousands of clones, roughly 86% seen once. Sequenced material: peripheral blood. These receptors all come from a man in his forties or fifties with acute or convalescent COVID-19. CDR3s include the opening cysteine and the closing phenylalanine or tryptophan. The D gene is left open where the match is weak. Not every row has a clone size; where given, it reads once, few, many or a size class.

abundance	v_gene	d_gene	len	j_gene	CDR3nt	CDR3aa
-	TRBV3-1/TRBV3-2	TRBD1	17	TRBJ1-5	TGTGCCAGCAGTAACAGGGGAGGCGCTTTTGGCAATCAGCCCCAGCATTTT	CASSNRGGAFGNQPQHF
-	TRBV9	TRBD1	15	TRBJ2-2	TGTGCCAGCAGCCTCTCCGGGACAGTCACCGGGGAGCTGTTTTTT	CASSLSGTVTGELFF
-	TRBV7-2	TRBD2	18	TRBJ2-1	TGTGCCAGCAGCTTAGTCTGGGAAGGCGGGGGGGCGTACAATGAGCAGTTCTTC	CASSLVWEGGGAYNEQFF
-	TRBV30	TRBD2	16	TRBJ2-3	TGTGCCTGGAGTGCAGGACTAGCGGGGGCGACAGATACGCAGTATTTT	CAWSAGLAGATDTQYF
-	TRBV2	-	12	TRBJ2-1	TGTGCCAGCAAGAATCAGAACAATGAGCAGTTCTTC	CASKNQNNEQFF
-	TRBV30	TRBD1	11	TRBJ2-5	TGTGCCGGGACAGTCCAAGAGACCCAGTACTTC	CAGTVQETQYF
-	TRBV2	-	14	TRBJ1-2	TGTGCCAGCAGTGTTTTGCAGACTAACTATGGCTACACCTTC	CASSVLQTNYGYTF
-	TRBV5-1	TRBD1	15	TRBJ2-2	TGCGCCAGCAGCCCCGGACAGGGAAGTGCCGGGGAGCTGTTTTTT	CASSPGQGSAGELFF
-	TRBV12-3/TRBV12-4	-	13	TRBJ1-1	TGTGCCAGCAGTTTACTCCGGGGAACTGAAGCTTTCTTT	CASSLLRGTEAFF
-	TRBV5-1	TRBD1	18	TRBJ2-6	TGCGCCAGCAGCTTGGGAGGGGACAGAGCCTCTGGGGCCAACGTCCTGACTTTC	CASSLGGDRASGANVLTF
-	TRBV5-1	-	15	TRBJ2-1	TGCGCCAGCAGCTCGGGACTGAGCTCCTACAATGAGCAGTTCTTC	CASSSGLSSYNEQFF
-	TRBV11-2	TRBD1	16	TRBJ2-3	TGTGCCAGCAGCTTAGTGGCCGGGACAGGGCCGAGACGCCAGTATTTT	CASSLVAGTGPRRQYF
-	TRBV30	-	13	TRBJ1-5	TGTGCCTGGAGTGTACAGGGCAGTCAGCCCCAGCATTTT	CAWSVQGSQPQHF
-	TRBV29-1	TRBD1	14	TRBJ1-4	TGCAGCGTTGAATGGACAGGGGGTAATGAAAAACTGTTTTTT	CSVEWTGGNEKLFF
-	TRBV9	-	15	TRBJ1-6	TGTGCCAGCAGCGTAGATAGTGCCTATAATTCACCCCTCCACTTT	CASSVDSAYNSPLHF
-	TRBV27	TRBD2	14	TRBJ2-5	TGTGCCAGCAGTGGGCTAGCGGGGAGGAAGACCCAGTACTTC	CASSGLAGRKTQYF
few	TRBV5-1	-	13	TRBJ1-2	TGCGCCAGCAGCTTTGACGGAGGCTATGGCTACACCTTC	CASSFDGGYGYTF
-	TRBV7-3	-	13	TRBJ2-3	TGTGCCAGCAGCCGGAGTGGTACAGATACGCAGTATTTT	CASSRSGTDTQYF
-	TRBV27	TRBD1	14	TRBJ1-1	TGTGCCAGCATCCGAACAGGGGGGCACACTGAAGCTTTCTTT	CASIRTGGHTEAFF
-	TRBV12-5	-	19	TRBJ1-5	TGTGCTAGTGGATATTACATTCTAACGGGGGGAATTAGCAATCAGCCCCAGCATTTT	CASGYYILTGGISNQPQHF
once	TRBV27	TRBD2	14	TRBJ2-7	TGTGCCAGCAGTTCCGGGGGGGGATTCGACGAGCAGTACTTC	CASSSGGGFDEQYF
-	TRBV6-1	-	16	TRBJ1-6	TGTGCCAGCAGTGGCCCAGGGCGCGCCTATAATTCACCCCTCCACTTT	CASSGPGRAYNSPLHF
once	TRBV3-1/TRBV3-2	TRBD1	15	TRBJ2-2	TGTGCCAGCAGCCAAGGGACAGGGGGCCCCGGGGAGCTGTTTTTT	CASSQGTGGPGELFF
once	TRBV5-5	-	14	TRBJ1-1	TGTGCCAGTAGCTTTGGAGGAGTCAACACTGAAGCTTTCTTT	CASSFGGVNTEAFF
-	TRBV21-1	-	15	TRBJ1-1	TGTGCCAGCAGCAAAGTGTACGAGAATTACACTGAAGCTTTCTTT	CASSKVYENYTEAFF
-	TRBV6-2/TRBV6-3	TRBD1	17	TRBJ1-5	TGTGCCAGCAGTTTCCCGGGACAGGGTATTCGCAATCAGCCCCAGCATTTT	CASSFPGQGIRNQPQHF
-	TRBV5-1	TRBD2	14	TRBJ2-7	TGCGCCAGCAGCTCCTCTAGCGGGGGTTACGAGCAGTACTTC	CASSSSSGGYEQYF
-	TRBV6-4	TRBD1	13	TRBJ1-1	TGTGCCAGCAGTCTGACAGGGCTCACTGAAGCTTTCTTT	CASSLTGLTEAFF
-	TRBV27	TRBD1	14	TRBJ2-7	TGTGCCAGCAGTAGGCAGGGGGTTACCTACGAGCAGTACTTC	CASSRQGVTYEQYF
once	TRBV6-2/TRBV6-3	TRBD1	15	TRBJ1-1	TGTGCCAGCAGTTACTCGAACACAGGGGACACTGAAGCTTTCTTT	CASSYSNTGDTEAFF
-	TRBV2	TRBD1	15	TRBJ2-6	TGTGCCAGCAGTACAGGGGGCGCTGGGGCCAACGTCCTGACTTTC	CASSTGGAGANVLTF
once	TRBV11-2	-	14	TRBJ2-3	TGTGCCAGCAGACAGGCAGTAAGCACAGATACGCAGTATTTT	CASRQAVSTDTQYF
once	TRBV9	-	15	TRBJ1-3	TGTGCCAGCAGCGTAGGACAGCAAGTTGGAAACACCATATATTTT	CASSVGQQVGNTIYF
-	TRBV29-1	-	12	TRBJ1-2	TGCAGCCCGAGATGGAGAGGGATCGGCTACACCTTC	CSPRWRGIGYTF
-	TRBV2	TRBD1	14	TRBJ1-5	TGTGCCAGCAGTGGGGACAGGGGCCGACAGCCCCAGCATTTT	CASSGDRGRQPQHF
-	TRBV29-1	TRBD1	12	TRBJ2-4	TGCAGCGTTAAACAGGGGAAGGACATTCAGTACTTC	CSVKQGKDIQYF
-	TRBV7-9	TRBD1	16	TRBJ1-1	TGTGCCAGCAGCTACGGACAGGGGGAGGGTAACACTGAAGCTTTCTTT	CASSYGQGEGNTEAFF